A selection of T cell receptor beta chains follows, all from one sample in a study of blood T cell repertoires in COVID-19. Produced via immunoSEQ multiplex PCR; TCRdb's table is partial and in-frame only. Of about 360,000 clones in the sample, over 75% were seen once. Sequencing was carried out using PBMCs or T cells enriched from blood (not recorded which). Source of these receptors: a man between 40 and 49 years old in a cohort exposed to, infected with or recovered from COVID-19 (not recorded which). The CDR3 runs from the conserved cysteine through the conserved F or W. The D gene is left open where the match is weak. Size is stated for part of the rows, as once, few or many counts, or as a class when the clone is expanded.

>TRBJ2-1|NA|NA|TRBV5-1
TGCGCCAGCAGCCAACAGGTTACGGATGAGCAGTTCTTC
CASSQQVTDEQFF
>TRBJ1-1|NA|NA|TRBV2
TGTGCCAGCAGTGGTGCGGGGAACCAGAACACTGAAGCTTTCTTT
CASSGAGNQNTEAFF
>TRBJ1-2|NA|NA|TRBV6-5
TGTGCCAGCAAAGGCGCGGATGGCTACACCTTC
CASKGADGYTF
>TRBJ2-2|NA|NA|TRBV21-1
TGTGCCAGCAGCAAAGGAGAGGGGGGACTAGCGGGAGGGCCCGGCACCGGGGAGCTGTTTTTT
CASSKGEGGLAGGPGTGELFF
>TRBJ1-3|TRBD1|NA|TRBV3-1/TRBV3-2
TGTGCCAGCAGCCTACAGGGGGCTGGAAACACCATATATTTT
CASSLQGAGNTIYF
>TRBJ2-4|NA|NA|TRBV7-7
TGTGCCAGCAGCTCTCGTTTGGGGCGGTACTTC
CASSSRLGRYF
>TRBJ1-3|NA|NA|TRBV5-1
TGCGCCAGCAGCCCTGGGGGCGAAAGCTCTGGAAACACCATATATTTT
CASSPGGESSGNTIYF
>TRBJ1-1|TRBD1|NA|TRBV10-3
TGTGCCATCAGTGGGGGACAGGGGAACACTGAAGCTTTCTTT
CAISGGQGNTEAFF
>TRBJ2-1|TRBD2|NA|TRBV27
TGTGCCAGCATCTCCGGGACTAGCGGACACAATGAGCAGTTCTTC
CASISGTSGHNEQFF
>TRBJ2-6|NA|few|TRBV11-1
TGTGCCAGCAGCCCTAACAGGGCTGGGGCCAACGTCCTGACTTTC
CASSPNRAGANVLTF
>TRBJ2-2|NA|NA|TRBV2
TGTGCCAGCACCACCAGGGGCTCCGGGGAGCTGTTTTTT
CASTTRGSGELFF
>TRBJ1-2|NA|once|TRBV30
TGTGCCGGAGACAGGAACTATGGCTACACCTTC
CAGDRNYGYTF
>TRBJ1-1|NA|NA|TRBV6-5
TGTGCCAGCGAGGGACACGTGAACACTGAAGCTTTCTTT
CASEGHVNTEAFF
>TRBJ1-4|NA|NA|TRBV7-2
TGTGCCAGCAGCGCGAATCAGGTTCTGCCAAATGAAAAACTGTTTTTT
CASSANQVLPNEKLFF
>TRBJ2-2|TRBD2|NA|TRBV19
TGTGCCACTCGAGGTGCGGGAGCCGGGGAGCTGTTTTTT
CATRGAGAGELFF
>TRBJ2-5|NA|once|TRBV5-1
TGCGCCAGCAGCTTTATGCCGGACAAAGAGACCCAGTACTTC
CASSFMPDKETQYF
>TRBJ1-6|TRBD1|NA|TRBV15
TGTGCCACCAGCAGCGACAGGGGATCACCCCTCCACTTT
CATSSDRGSPLHF
>TRBJ2-1|TRBD2|NA|TRBV5-1
TGCGCCAGCAGCTTGTCGGGGACTAGCGGGTCCTACAATGAGCAGTTCTTC
CASSLSGTSGSYNEQFF
>TRBJ2-7|NA|NA|TRBV6-5
TGTGCCAGCAGTTACTCTCCGGGACAAAGCTACGAGCAGTACTTC
CASSYSPGQSYEQYF
>TRBJ2-7|NA|NA|TRBV19
TGTGCCAGTAGTATGATTAGCGGCTACGAGCAGTACTTC
CASSMISGYEQYF
>TRBJ1-4|NA|NA|TRBV10-1
TGCGCCAGCAGCGACCACACAGCTGCAACTAATGAAAAACTGTTTTTT
CASSDHTAATNEKLFF
>TRBJ1-4|NA|NA|TRBV6-4
TGTGCCAGCGCCCCCTTCGATGGGGCTGGTGAAAAACTGTTTTTT
CASAPFDGAGEKLFF
>TRBJ2-7|NA|NA|TRBV6-5
TGTGCCAGCAGATCGACAGGTTTTTACGAGCAGTACTTC
CASRSTGFYEQYF
>TRBJ2-3|TRBD1|NA|TRBV27
TGTGCCAGCAGAATCAGGGGGCTCCCTTCAGATACGCAGTATTTT
CASRIRGLPSDTQYF
>TRBJ1-1|NA|NA|TRBV29-1
TGCAGCGTTGAGCAACAGAAGAACACTGAAGCTTTCTTT
CSVEQQKNTEAFF
>TRBJ2-1|TRBD2|NA|TRBV24-1
TGTGCCACCAGTGATAAGGGACTAGCGGCCTACAATGAGCAGTTCTTC
CATSDKGLAAYNEQFF
>TRBJ2-1|TRBD2|once|TRBV20-1
TGCAGTGCTAGTCTAGCGGGGCTGTACAATGAGCAGTTCTTC
CSASLAGLYNEQFF
>TRBJ2-7|TRBD2|once|TRBV7-2
TGTGCCAGCAGCAAGGAAAGCGGGAGCTACGAGCAGTACTTC
CASSKESGSYEQYF
>TRBJ2-2|NA|NA|TRBV10-3
TGTGCCACCTGGGGGCCAGGGACCGGGGAGCTGTTTTTT
CATWGPGTGELFF
>TRBJ1-2|NA|NA|TRBV24-1
TGTGCCACCAGTGACGTGACAGGACGAGGGACTGGCTACACCTTC
CATSDVTGRGTGYTF
>TRBJ2-1|NA|NA|TRBV19
TGTGCCAGTAGTGAACAGTACAATGAGCAGTTCTTC
CASSEQYNEQFF
>TRBJ1-3|TRBD1|NA|TRBV3-1/TRBV3-2
TGTGCCAGCAGCAACGACTGGACAGGACGCTCTGGAAACACCATATATTTT
CASSNDWTGRSGNTIYF
>TRBJ2-3|NA|NA|TRBV27
TGTGCCAGCTGGGGGGAGGGGGCAGATACGCAGTATTTT
CASWGEGADTQYF
>TRBJ1-1|NA|NA|TRBV5-6
TGTGCCAGCAGCTTGCAGGGAAGGGGTGAAGCTTTCTTT
CASSLQGRGEAFF
>TRBJ2-1|NA|NA|TRBV7-9
TGTGCCAGCAGCTTTCCGGGCAGGGCGTTACACAATGAGCAGTTCTTC
CASSFPGRALHNEQFF
>TRBJ1-1|TRBD1|NA|TRBV3-1/TRBV3-2
TGTGCCAGCAGCCAACTTCCGGGACAGGGGAACACTGAAGCTTTCTTT
CASSQLPGQGNTEAFF
>TRBJ2-3|TRBD1|NA|TRBV29-1
TGCAGCGTTGAAAGGACAGGGAGAGACACAGATACGCAGTATTTT
CSVERTGRDTDTQYF
>TRBJ1-4|TRBD1|once|TRBV3-1/TRBV3-2
TGTGCCAGCAGCCTCCGTAGGACAGGCCGAACTAATGAAAAACTGTTTTTT
CASSLRRTGRTNEKLFF
>TRBJ1-5|TRBD1|NA|TRBV30
TGTGCCTGGACTAAGACAGGGGGATCTCAGCCCCAGCATTTT
CAWTKTGGSQPQHF
>TRBJ1-6|NA|NA|TRBV19
TGTGCCAGTAGCACGGTCTCCTTGCTCTATAATTCACCCCTCCACTTT
CASSTVSLLYNSPLHF
>TRBJ2-5|TRBD2|once|TRBV28
TGTGCCAGCGCACGCCTGGCGGGAGTGGGGGAGACCCAGTACTTC
CASARLAGVGETQYF
>TRBJ1-1|TRBD1|NA|TRBV10-2
TGCGCCAGCGGGAGGGACAGGGGGAACACTGAAGCTTTCTTT
CASGRDRGNTEAFF
>TRBJ2-1|TRBD2|few|TRBV6-5
TGTGCCAGCAGAACTAGGACTAGTCTCGTGGATGAGCAGTTCTTC
CASRTRTSLVDEQFF
>TRBJ2-1|NA|once|TRBV7-9
TGTGCCAGCAGCTTATTGGGACAAGACAATGAGCAGTTCTTC
CASSLLGQDNEQFF
>TRBJ2-7|NA|NA|TRBV14
TGTGCCAGCAGCCAAGGGGCCGGGGGTTCCTACGAGCAGTACTTC
CASSQGAGGSYEQYF